Sequencing of this TCR beta chain was carried out in a study of T cell responses to AZD1222 COVID-19 vaccine. The length of the CDR3 is 15 residues. The V gene's germline CDR1 is MNHEY and CDR2 SVGAGI. V lost 2 bases, J lost 1 base, and 12 bases lay in between. This clone was seen only once. Data came from immunoSEQ multiplex PCR; TCRdb stores just in-frame clones and leaves some out. Among approximately 120,000 clones listed, around 85% were seen once. The input for sequencing was peripheral blood, taken 28 days after the second AZD1222 dose. The rearrangement links TRBV6-5 to TRBJ2-7, with D perhaps TRBD1 or TRBD2 (5 bases each). This TCR came from an adult who received the AZD1222 COVID-19 vaccine. The CDR3 loop is CASSYPSGGSYEQYF. For the CDR3, the DNA is TGTGCCAGCAGTTACCCCTCTGGGGGATCCTACGAGCAGTACTTC.